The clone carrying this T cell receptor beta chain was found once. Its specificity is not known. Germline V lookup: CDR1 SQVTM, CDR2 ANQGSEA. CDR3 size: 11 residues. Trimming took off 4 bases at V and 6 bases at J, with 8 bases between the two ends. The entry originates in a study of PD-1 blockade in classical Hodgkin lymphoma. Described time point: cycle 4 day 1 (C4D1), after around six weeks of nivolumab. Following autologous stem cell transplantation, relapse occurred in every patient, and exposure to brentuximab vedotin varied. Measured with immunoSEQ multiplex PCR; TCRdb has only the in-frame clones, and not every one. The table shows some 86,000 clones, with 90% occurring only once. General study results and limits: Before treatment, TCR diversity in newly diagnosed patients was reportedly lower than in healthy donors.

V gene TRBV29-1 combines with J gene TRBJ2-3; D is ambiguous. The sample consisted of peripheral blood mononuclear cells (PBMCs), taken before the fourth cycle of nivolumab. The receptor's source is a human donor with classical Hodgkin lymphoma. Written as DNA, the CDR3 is TGCAGCGTTGTAAGTCGGGATACGCAGTATTTT. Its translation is CSVVSRDTQYF.